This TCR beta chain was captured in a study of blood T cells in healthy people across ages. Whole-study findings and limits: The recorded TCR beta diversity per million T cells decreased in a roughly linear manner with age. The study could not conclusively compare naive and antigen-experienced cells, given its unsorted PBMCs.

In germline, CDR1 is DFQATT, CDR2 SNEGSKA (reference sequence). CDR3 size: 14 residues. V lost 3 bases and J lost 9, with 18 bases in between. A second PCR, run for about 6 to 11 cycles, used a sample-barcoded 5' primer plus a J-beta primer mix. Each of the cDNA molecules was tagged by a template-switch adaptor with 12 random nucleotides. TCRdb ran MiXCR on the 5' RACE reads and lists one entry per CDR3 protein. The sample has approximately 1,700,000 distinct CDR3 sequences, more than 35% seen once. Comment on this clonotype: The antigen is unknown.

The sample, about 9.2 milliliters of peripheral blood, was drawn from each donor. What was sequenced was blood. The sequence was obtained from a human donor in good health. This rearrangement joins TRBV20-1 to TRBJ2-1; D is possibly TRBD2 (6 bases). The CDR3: CSARSGGADGEQFF. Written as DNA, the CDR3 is TGCAGTGCTAGGAGCGGCGGGGCGGACGGTGAGCAGTTCTTC.